A selection of T cell receptor beta chains follows, all from one sample in a study of cytomegalovirus exposure and HLA in healthy donors. The data were produced by immunoSEQ multiplex PCR, yet TCRdb's version contains in-frame clones alone and is incomplete. Of fewer than 250,000 clones in the sample, around 76% were seen once. What was sequenced was PBMCs. These receptors came from a middle-aged man in good health and CMV-seropositive. The CDR3 runs from the conserved cysteine through the conserved F or W. Rows give clone size only sometimes, using once, few, many, or a class for an expanded clone.

abundance	v_gene	j_gene	CDR3aa
NA	TRBV25-1	TRBJ2-7	CASSDTGVRYEQYF
once	TRBV19	TRBJ1-1	CASSIEGRGLMNTEAFF
NA	TRBV19	TRBJ2-1	CASSIRRDEQFF
NA	TRBV5-1	TRBJ1-2	CASSLATGQNYGYTF
NA	TRBV6-6	TRBJ2-1	CASSYKERNYNEQFF
NA	TRBV27	TRBJ1-4	CASSYRGTTNEKLFF
NA	TRBV7-9	TRBJ2-5	CASSLAQSGRETQYF
NA	TRBV18	TRBJ1-1	CASSPGAMNTEAFF
NA	TRBV30	TRBJ2-3	CAWSGASGATDTQYF
NA	TRBV7-9	TRBJ2-1	CASQREAFNEQFF
few	TRBV6-6	TRBJ1-4	CAGQGATNEKLFF
NA	TRBV6-5	TRBJ2-3	CANSYFVSGKADTQYF
NA	TRBV19	TRBJ2-3	CASSDFGSSSTDTQYF
NA	TRBV18	TRBJ2-5	CASSPPGETQYF